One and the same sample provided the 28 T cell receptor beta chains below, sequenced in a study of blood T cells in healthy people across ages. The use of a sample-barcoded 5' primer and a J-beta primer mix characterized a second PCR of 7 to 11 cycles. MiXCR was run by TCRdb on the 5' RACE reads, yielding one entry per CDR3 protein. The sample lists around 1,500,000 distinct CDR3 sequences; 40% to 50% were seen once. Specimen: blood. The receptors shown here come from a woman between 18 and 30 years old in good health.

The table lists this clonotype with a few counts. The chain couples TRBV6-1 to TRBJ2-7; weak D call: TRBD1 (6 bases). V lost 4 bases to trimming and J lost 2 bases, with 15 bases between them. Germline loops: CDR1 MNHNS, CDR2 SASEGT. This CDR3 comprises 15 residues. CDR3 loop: CASSATIQGPYEQYF. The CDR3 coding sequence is TGTGCCAGCAGTGCCACCATACAGGGCCCCTACGAGCAGTACTTC.

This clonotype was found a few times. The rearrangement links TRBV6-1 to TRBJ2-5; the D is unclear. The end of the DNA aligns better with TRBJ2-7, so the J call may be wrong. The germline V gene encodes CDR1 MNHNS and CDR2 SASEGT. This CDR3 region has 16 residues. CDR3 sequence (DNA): TGTGCCAGCAGTGAATCGAGCGCCTATCTTTCCTACGAGCAGTACTTC. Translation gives CASSESSAYLSYEQYF.

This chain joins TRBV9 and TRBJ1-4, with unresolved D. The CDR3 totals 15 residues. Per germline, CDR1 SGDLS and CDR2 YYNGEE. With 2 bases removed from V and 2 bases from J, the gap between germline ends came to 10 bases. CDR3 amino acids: CASSVAPRTNEKLFF. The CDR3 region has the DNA TGTGCCAGCAGCGTCGCACCCCGGACTAATGAAAAACTGTTTTTT.

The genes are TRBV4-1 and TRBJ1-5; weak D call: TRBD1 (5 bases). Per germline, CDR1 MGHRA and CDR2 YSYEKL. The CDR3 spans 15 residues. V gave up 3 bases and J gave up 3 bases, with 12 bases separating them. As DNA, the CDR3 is TGCGCCAGCAGCCAGAGCTTGACAGTCAATCAGCCCCAGCATTTT. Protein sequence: CASSQSLTVNQPQHF.

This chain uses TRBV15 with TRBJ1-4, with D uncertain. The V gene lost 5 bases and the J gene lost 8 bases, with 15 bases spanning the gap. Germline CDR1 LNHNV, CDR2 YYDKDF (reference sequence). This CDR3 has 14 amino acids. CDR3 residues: CATSVAAPREKLFF. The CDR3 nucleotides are TGTGCCACCAGCGTGGCGGCGCCGAGGGAAAAACTGTTTTTT.

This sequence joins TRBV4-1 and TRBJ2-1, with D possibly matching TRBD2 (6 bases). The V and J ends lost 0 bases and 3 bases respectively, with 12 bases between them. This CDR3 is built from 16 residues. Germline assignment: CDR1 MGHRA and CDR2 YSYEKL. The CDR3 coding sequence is TGCGCCAGCAGCCAAGATCCGGGGGAAAACTACAATGAGCAGTTCTTC. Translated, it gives CASSQDPGENYNEQFF.

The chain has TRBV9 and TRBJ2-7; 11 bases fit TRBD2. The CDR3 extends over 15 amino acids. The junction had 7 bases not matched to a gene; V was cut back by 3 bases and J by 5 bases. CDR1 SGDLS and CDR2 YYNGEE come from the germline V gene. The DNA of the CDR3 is TGTGCCAGCAGCGGTAGCGGGAGGGCCAGCGACGAGCAGTACTTC. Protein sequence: CASSGSGRASDEQYF. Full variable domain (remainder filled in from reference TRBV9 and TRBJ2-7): DSGVTQTPKHLITATGQRVTLRCSPRSGDLSVYWYQQSLDQGLQFLIQYYNGEERAKGNILERFSAQQFPDLHSELNLSSLELGDSALYFCASSGSGRASDEQYFGPGTRLTVT.

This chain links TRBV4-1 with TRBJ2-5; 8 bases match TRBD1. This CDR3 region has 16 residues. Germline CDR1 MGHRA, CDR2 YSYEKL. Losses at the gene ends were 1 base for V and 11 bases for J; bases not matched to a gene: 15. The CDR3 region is CASSQGWSQLTGEQYF. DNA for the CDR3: TGCGCCAGCAGCCAAGGTTGGTCTCAGCTGACAGGGGAGCAGTACTTC.

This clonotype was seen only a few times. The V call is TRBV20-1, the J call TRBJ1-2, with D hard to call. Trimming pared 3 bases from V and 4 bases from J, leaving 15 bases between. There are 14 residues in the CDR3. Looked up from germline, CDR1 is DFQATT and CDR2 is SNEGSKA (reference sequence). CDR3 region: CSARGRAEAYGYTF. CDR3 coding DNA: TGCAGTGCTAGGGGTAGGGCCGAGGCCTATGGCTACACCTTC.

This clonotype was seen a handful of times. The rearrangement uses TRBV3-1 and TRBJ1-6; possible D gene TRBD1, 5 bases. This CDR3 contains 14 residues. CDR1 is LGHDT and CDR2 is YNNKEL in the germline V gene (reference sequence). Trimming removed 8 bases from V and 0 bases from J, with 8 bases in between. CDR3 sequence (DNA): TGTGCCAGCGAGGGGAGCTCCTATAATTCACCCCTCCACTTT. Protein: CASEGSSYNSPLHF.

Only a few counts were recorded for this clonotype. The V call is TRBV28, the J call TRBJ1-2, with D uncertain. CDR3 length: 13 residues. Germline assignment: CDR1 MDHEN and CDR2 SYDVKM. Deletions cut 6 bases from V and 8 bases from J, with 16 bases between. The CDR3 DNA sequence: TGTGCCAGCAGCCCTACAAAAAGTGGAGGCTACACCTTC. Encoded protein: CASSPTKSGGYTF.

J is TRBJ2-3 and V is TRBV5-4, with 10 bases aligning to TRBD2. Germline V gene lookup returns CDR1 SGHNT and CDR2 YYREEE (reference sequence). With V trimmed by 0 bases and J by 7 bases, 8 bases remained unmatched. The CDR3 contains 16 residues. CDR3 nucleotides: TGTGCCAGCAGCTTGGGGCTAGCGGGAGCACAAAATACGCAGTATTTT. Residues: CASSLGLAGAQNTQYF. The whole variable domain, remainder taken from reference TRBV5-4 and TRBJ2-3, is ETGVTQSPTHLIKTRGQQVTLRCSSQSGHNTVSWYQQALGQGPQFIFQYYREEENGRGNFPPRFSGLQFPNYSSELNVNALELDDSALYLCASSLGLAGAQNTQYFGPGTRLTVL.

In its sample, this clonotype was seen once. The CDR3 DNA sequence: TGTGCCAGCAGTGAGGATCTCCAACTGAACACTGAAGCTTTCTTT. Translating gives CASSEDLQLNTEAFF. This chain uses TRBV2 with TRBJ1-1; D gene ambiguous. Between the trimmed V and J ends, which lost 3 bases and 0 bases, there was a span of 11 bases. The CDR3 runs 15 residues. Germline loops: CDR1 SNHLY, CDR2 FYNNEI.

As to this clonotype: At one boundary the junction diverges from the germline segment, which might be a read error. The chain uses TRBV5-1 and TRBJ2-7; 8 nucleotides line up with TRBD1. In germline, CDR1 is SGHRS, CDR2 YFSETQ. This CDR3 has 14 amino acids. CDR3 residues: CANSPGQGQYEQYF. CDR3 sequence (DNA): TGCGCCAACAGCCCCGGACAGGGCCAGTATGAGCAGTACTTC.

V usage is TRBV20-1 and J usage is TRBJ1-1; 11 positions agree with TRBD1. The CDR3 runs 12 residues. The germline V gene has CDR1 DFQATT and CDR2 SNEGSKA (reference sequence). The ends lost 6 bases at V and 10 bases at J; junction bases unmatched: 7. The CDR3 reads CSATRDRGTAFF. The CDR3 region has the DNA TGCAGTGCCACCCGGGACAGGGGGACAGCTTTCTTT.

CDR3 region: CASSSTQDDQPQHF. The DNA of the CDR3 is TGTGCCAGCAGTTCGACCCAGGATGATCAGCCCCAGCATTTT. The chain links TRBV27 to TRBJ1-5; D ambiguous. CDR3 length: 14 residues. The germline gives CDR1 MNHEY, CDR2 SMNVEV (reference sequence). Trimming took off 4 bases at V and 5 bases at J, with 12 bases between the two ends.

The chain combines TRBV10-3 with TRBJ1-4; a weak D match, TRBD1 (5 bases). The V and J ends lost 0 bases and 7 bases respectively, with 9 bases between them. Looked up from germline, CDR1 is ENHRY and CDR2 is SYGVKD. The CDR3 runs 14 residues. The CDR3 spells CAISESGGTEKLFF. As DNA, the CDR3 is TGTGCCATCAGTGAGTCTGGGGGAACTGAAAAACTGTTTTTT.

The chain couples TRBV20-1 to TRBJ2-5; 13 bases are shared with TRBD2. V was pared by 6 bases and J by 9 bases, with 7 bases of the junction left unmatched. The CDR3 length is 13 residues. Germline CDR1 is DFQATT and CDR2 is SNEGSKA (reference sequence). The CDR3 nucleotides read TGCAGTGCCCTAGGACTAGCGGGAGAAGCCCAGTACTTC. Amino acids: CSALGLAGEAQYF.

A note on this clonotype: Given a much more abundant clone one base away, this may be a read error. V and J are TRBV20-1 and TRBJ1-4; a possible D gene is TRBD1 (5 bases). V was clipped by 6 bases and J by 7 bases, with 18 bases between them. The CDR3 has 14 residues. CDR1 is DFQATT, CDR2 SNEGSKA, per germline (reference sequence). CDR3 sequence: CSAEIGMGGEKLFF. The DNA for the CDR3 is TGCAGTGCAGAGATAGGCATGGGGGGTGAAAAACTGTTTTTT.

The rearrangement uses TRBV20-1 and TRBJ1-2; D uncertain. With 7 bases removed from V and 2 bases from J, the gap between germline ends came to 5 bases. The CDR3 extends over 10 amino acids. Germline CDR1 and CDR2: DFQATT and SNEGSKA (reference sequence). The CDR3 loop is CSDNNYGYTF. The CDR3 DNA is TGCAGTGACAACAACTATGGCTACACCTTC.

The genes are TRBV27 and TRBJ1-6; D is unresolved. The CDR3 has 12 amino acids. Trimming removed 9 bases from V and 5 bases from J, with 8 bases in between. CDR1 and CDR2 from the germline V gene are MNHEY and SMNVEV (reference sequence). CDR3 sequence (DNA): TGTGCCAGTGGAATTGATAATTCACCCCTCCACTTT. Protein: CASGIDNSPLHF.

The CDR3 spells CSARPPGVDYGYTF. The CDR3 nucleotides are TGCAGTGCTAGGCCGCCAGGAGTAGACTATGGCTACACCTTC. This sequence joins TRBV20-1 and TRBJ1-2; the D is unclear. Trimming cost V 3 bases and J 3 bases, with 14 bases left between them. This CDR3 has 14 residues. Germline CDR1 and CDR2: DFQATT and SNEGSKA (reference sequence).

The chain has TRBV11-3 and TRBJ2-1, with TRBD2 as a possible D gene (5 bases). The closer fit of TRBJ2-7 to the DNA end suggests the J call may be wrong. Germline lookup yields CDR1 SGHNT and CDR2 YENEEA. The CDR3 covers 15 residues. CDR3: CASSLYPSSYNEQYF. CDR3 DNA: TGTGCCAGCAGCTTATATCCTAGCTCCTACAATGAGCAGTACTTC.

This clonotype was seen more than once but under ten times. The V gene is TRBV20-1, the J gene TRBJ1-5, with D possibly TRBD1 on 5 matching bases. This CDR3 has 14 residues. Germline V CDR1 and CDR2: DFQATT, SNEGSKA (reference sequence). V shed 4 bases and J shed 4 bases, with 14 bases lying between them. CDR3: CSATKGPPNQPQHF. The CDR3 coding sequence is TGCAGTGCTACCAAGGGACCGCCTAATCAGCCCCAGCATTTT.

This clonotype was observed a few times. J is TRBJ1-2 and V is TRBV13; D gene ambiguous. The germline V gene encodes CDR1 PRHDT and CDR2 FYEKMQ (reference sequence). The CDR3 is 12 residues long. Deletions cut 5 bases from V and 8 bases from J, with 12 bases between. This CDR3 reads CASSVAYVGYTF. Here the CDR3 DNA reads TGTGCCAGCAGCGTAGCATATGTAGGCTACACCTTC. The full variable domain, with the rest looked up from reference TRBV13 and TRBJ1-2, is AAGVIQSPRHLIKEKRETATLKCYPIPRHDTVYWYQQGPGQDPQFLISFYEKMQSDKGSIPDRFSAQQFSDYHSELNMSSLELGDSALYFCASSVAYVGYTFGSGTRLTVV.

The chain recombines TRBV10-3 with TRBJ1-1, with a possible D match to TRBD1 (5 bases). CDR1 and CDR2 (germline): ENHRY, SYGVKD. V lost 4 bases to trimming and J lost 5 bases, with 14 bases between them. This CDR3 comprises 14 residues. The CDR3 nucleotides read TGTGCCATCAGTGCGCCCCTCGAGGGGACTGAAGCTTTCTTT. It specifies CAISAPLEGTEAFF.

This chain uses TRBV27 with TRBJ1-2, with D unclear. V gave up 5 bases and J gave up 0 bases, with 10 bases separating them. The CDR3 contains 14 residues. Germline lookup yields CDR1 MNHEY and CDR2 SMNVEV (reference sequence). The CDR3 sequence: CASSQNPANYGYTF. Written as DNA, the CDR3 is TGTGCCAGCAGTCAAAACCCAGCTAACTATGGCTACACCTTC.

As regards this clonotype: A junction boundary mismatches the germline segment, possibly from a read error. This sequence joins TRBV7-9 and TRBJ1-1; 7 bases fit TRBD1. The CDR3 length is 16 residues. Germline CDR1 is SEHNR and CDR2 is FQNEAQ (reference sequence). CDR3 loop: CACSLGEGQPNTEAFF. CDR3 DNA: TGTGCCTGCAGCTTAGGAGAGGGACAGCCTAACACTGAAGCTTTCTTT.